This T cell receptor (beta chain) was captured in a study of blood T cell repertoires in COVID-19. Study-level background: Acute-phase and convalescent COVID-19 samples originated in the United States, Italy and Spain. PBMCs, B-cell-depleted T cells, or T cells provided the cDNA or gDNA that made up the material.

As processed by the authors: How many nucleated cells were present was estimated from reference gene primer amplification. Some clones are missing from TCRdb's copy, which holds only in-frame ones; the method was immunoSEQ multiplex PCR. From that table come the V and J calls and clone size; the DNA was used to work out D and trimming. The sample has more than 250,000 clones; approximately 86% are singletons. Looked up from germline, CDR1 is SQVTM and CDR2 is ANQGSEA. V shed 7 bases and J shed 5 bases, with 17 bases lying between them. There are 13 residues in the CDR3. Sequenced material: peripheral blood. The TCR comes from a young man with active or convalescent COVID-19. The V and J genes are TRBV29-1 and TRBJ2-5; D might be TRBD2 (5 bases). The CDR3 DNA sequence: TGCAGCGCCAGGAGGCCCAACGGGGAGACCCAGTACTTC. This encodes CSARRPNGETQYF. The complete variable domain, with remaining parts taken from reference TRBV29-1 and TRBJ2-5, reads SAVISQKPSRDICQRGTSLTIQCQVDSQVTMMFWYRQQPGQSLTLIATANQGSEATYESGFVIDKFPISRPNLTFSTLTVSNMSPEDSSIYLCSARRPNGETQYFGPGTRLLVL.